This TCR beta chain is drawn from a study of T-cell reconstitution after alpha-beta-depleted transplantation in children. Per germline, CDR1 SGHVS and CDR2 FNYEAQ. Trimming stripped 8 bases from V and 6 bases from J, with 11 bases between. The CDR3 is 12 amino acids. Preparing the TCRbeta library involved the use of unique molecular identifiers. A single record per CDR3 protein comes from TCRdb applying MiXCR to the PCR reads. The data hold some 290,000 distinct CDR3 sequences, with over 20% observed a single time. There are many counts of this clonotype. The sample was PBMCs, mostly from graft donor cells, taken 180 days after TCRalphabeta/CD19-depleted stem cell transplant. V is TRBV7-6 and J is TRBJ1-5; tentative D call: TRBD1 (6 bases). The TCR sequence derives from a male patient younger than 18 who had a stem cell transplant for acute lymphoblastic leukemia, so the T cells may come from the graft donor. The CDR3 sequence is CASGGQGQPQHF. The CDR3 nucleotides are TGTGCCAGCGGGGGGCAAGGTCAGCCCCAGCATTTT.